This T cell receptor (beta chain) derives from a study of blood T cell repertoires in COVID-19. Study details: The study drew acute and convalescent COVID-19 samples from the United States, Italy and Spain. In each case, the material was cDNA or gDNA derived from T cells, B-cell-depleted T cells, or PBMCs.

In the original analysis: Amplification with reference gene primers provided the estimates of nucleated cell counts. Sequencing was performed with immunoSEQ multiplex PCR; in TCRdb, only in-frame clones are kept and a portion is missing. That table gives V, J and clone size, and the DNA gave D and trimming. The sample has about 250,000 clones, 84% seen once. The germline V gene has CDR1 MGHDK and CDR2 SYGVNS. Trimming at V came to 6 bases and at J to 5 bases, leaving 4 bases not matched to a gene. This CDR3 contains 14 residues. Sequenced material: peripheral blood. This sequence joins TRBV25-1 and TRBJ1-6, with 7 bases aligning to TRBD1. This clonotype originated in a man in his fifties or sixties with acute or convalescent COVID-19. The CDR3: CASRKTGNNSPLHF. The CDR3 bases are TGTGCCAGCAGGAAGACAGGGAATAATTCACCCCTCCACTTT.